This entry lists 28 T cell receptor beta chains sequenced from one sample in a study of T-cell reconstitution after alpha-beta-depleted transplantation in children (dated by TCRdb to the mid-2010s). Libraries were built with PCR. Sequenced on an Illumina HiSeq 2500. TCR libraries were prepared with molecular barcoding, using unique molecular identifiers to normalize TCRbeta repertoire quantification. The public reads were reprocessed in TCRdb via fastp at Q25 and MiXCR, keeping in-frame beta chains. Each entry merges the rows of one CDR3 protein and shows their most common DNA and genes. The sample yields approximately 980,000 distinct CDR3 sequences; roughly 31% were counted once. The ten biggest clones cover approximately 30% of the sample. The label giving this sample's treatment or condition can be read as: allogeneic hematopoietic cell transplantation with graft depleted of TCRalphabeta T cells and CD19 B cells.

The input for sequencing was PBMCs, mostly from graft donor cells, taken 360 days after TCRalphabeta/CD19-depleted stem cell transplant. Receptor source: a boy in the first two years of life who had a stem cell transplant for SCID, so the T cells may come from the graft donor.

The rearrangement uses TRBV15 and TRBJ2-3; D remains ambiguous. CDR1 is LNHNV, CDR2 YYDKDF, per germline (reference sequence). The CDR3 spans 14 residues. V was shortened by 3 bases and J by 2 bases, with 9 bases between the two germline ends. DNA of the CDR3: TGTGCCACCAGCAGGCAACACGACACAGATACGCAGTATTTT. Protein: CATSRQHDTDTQYF.

The gene calls are TRBV10-3 and TRBJ1-6; 7 bases match TRBD1. Germline loops: CDR1 ENHRY, CDR2 SYGVKD. Trimming at V came to 3 bases and at J to 4 bases, leaving 6 bases not matched to a gene. The CDR3 has 16 amino acids. The DNA of the CDR3 is TGTGCCATCAGTGAAGGGGGCGCAGGGTATAATTCACCCCTCCACTTT. It translates to CAISEGGAGYNSPLHF.

The V call is TRBV15, the J call TRBJ2-1, with a weak D call TRBD1 (6 bases). Germline V CDR1 and CDR2: LNHNV, YYDKDF (reference sequence). V was shortened by 3 bases and J by 6 bases, with 18 bases between the two germline ends. The length of the CDR3 is 16 residues. CDR3 loop: CATSRGSRGPVNEQFF. The CDR3 DNA reads as TGTGCCACCAGCAGGGGGTCCAGGGGCCCCGTCAATGAGCAGTTCTTC.

The genes are TRBV18 and TRBJ2-1; TRBD2 aligns across 9 bases. Germline V gives CDR1 KGHSH, CDR2 LQKENI. The CDR3 spans 18 residues. V was clipped by 2 bases and J by 0 bases; unmatched bases: 8. The CDR3: CASSPGSGGPSSYNEQFF. The CDR3 DNA reads TGTGCCAGCTCACCAGGGAGCGGGGGGCCGAGCTCCTACAATGAGCAGTTCTTC.

V and J are TRBV3-1 and TRBJ1-1; D perhaps matches TRBD1 (6 bases). The CDR3 extends over 17 amino acids. With 1 base removed from V and 1 base from J, the gap between germline ends came to 16 bases. Germline V CDR1 and CDR2: LGHDT, YNNKEL (reference sequence). CDR3 residues: CASSQANTGYGNTEAFF. The CDR3 DNA is TGTGCCAGCAGCCAAGCCAACACAGGGTACGGGAACACTGAAGCTTTCTTT.

V is TRBV7-8 and J is TRBJ2-1, with 9 positions matching TRBD2. CDR1 SGHVS and CDR2 FQNEAQ come from the germline V gene. V gave up 1 base and J gave up 3 bases; unmatched junction bases: 4. This CDR3 comprises 16 residues. Here the CDR3 reads CASSLVLAGVYNEQFF. The CDR3 nucleotides are TGTGCCAGCAGCTTAGTATTAGCGGGGGTCTACAATGAGCAGTTCTTC.

This chain's CDR3 is CSASGTGIGTDTQYF. Here the CDR3 DNA reads TGCAGTGCTAGCGGGACTGGGATCGGCACAGATACGCAGTATTTT. V gene TRBV20-1 combines with J gene TRBJ2-3; tentatively, D is TRBD2 (6 bases). CDR3 length equals 15 residues. Trimming removed 3 bases from V and 1 base from J, with 14 bases in between. The germline V gene encodes CDR1 DFQATT and CDR2 SNEGSKA (reference sequence).

This clonotype was observed a few times. This chain joins TRBV11-1 and TRBJ2-3; D is possibly TRBD2 (5 bases). Between the trimmed V and J ends, which lost 3 bases and 2 bases, there was a span of 30 bases. The germline CDR1 and CDR2 sequences are SGHAT and FQDESV (reference sequence). This CDR3 has 21 residues. The DNA of the CDR3 is TGTGCCAGCAGCTTCTTCCTCCTCCCGATAGCGAATCCCACCTACACAGATACGCAGTATTTT. Amino acids: CASSFFLLPIANPTYTDTQYF. Drawing the rest from reference TRBV11-1 and TRBJ2-3, the complete variable domain is EAEVAQSPRYKITEKSQAVAFWCDPISGHATLYWYRQILGQGPELLVQFQDESVVDDSQLPKDRFSAERLKGVDSTLKIQPAELGDSAMYLCASSFFLLPIANPTYTDTQYFGPGTRLTVL.

V gene TRBV20-1 combines with J gene TRBJ1-1; D might be TRBD1 (6 bases). The CDR3 extends over 16 amino acids. The germline V gene has CDR1 DFQATT and CDR2 SNEGSKA (reference sequence). Trimming stripped 6 bases from V and 1 base from J, with 21 bases between. The CDR3 is CSAPQAPGHSNTEAFF. The DNA for the CDR3 is TGCAGTGCCCCACAAGCCCCGGGACACTCGAACACTGAAGCTTTCTTT.

The rearrangement links TRBV29-1 to TRBJ2-1, with no clear D. The germline V and J ends were trimmed by 4 bases and 6 bases, with 7 bases remaining between them. The CDR3 extends over 11 amino acids. Per germline, CDR1 SQVTM and CDR2 ANQGSEA. The CDR3 sequence: CSVVPTNEQFF. In DNA, the CDR3 is TGCAGCGTTGTCCCGACCAATGAGCAGTTCTTC.

The chain recombines TRBV7-8 with TRBJ2-3; 9 bases match TRBD1. Germline values: CDR1 SGHVS, CDR2 FQNEAQ. V shed 1 base, J shed 1 base, and the junction held 9 bases outside the gene matches. CDR3 length equals 18 residues. The CDR3, as DNA: TGTGCCAGCAGCTTAGTAAGCCCACAGGGGGCCGGCACAGATACGCAGTATTTT. It encodes CASSLVSPQGAGTDTQYF.

The chain is built from TRBV9 and TRBJ2-2, with no clear D. In germline, CDR1 is SGDLS, CDR2 YYNGEE. This CDR3 contains 14 residues. Deletions cut 0 bases from V and 7 bases from J, with 10 bases between. The CDR3 here is CASSVGDVNGELFF. The CDR3 DNA follows: TGTGCCAGCAGCGTAGGTGACGTAAACGGGGAGCTGTTTTTT.

The J gene is TRBJ1-2, the V gene TRBV15; TRBD1 might be the D (6 bases). Germline CDR1 LNHNV, CDR2 YYDKDF (reference sequence). V dropped 6 bases and J dropped 0 bases, with 20 bases sitting between them. The CDR3 sequence is 17 residues long. CDR3 residues: CATRKVRGNSANYGYTF. The CDR3 region has the DNA TGTGCCACCAGAAAAGTGAGGGGGAATTCAGCTAACTATGGCTACACCTTC.

This clonotype appeared a single time. This rearrangement joins TRBV2 to TRBJ2-7, with a possible D match to TRBD1 (5 bases). The CDR3 loop spans 15 amino acids. Germline CDR1 is SNHLY and CDR2 is FYNNEI. V was trimmed by 6 bases and J by 2 bases, leaving 17 bases between them. The CDR3 DNA follows: TGTGCCAGCAGATTAGGACAAGAACGTACCTACGAGCAGTACTTC. It codes for CASRLGQERTYEQYF.

The gene calls are TRBV11-2 and TRBJ2-1; D unresolved. Germline CDR1 SGHAT, CDR2 FQNNGV. CDR3 length: 17 amino acids. Trimming removed 1 base from V and 1 base from J, with 14 bases in between. The CDR3 bases are TGTGCCAGCAGCTTAGGTCAGGCCTTCTTATCCTACAATGAGCAGTTCTTC. As protein: CASSLGQAFLSYNEQFF.

This clonotype was detected a few times. The rearrangement uses TRBV20-1 and TRBJ2-7; D remains ambiguous. CDR1 is DFQATT, CDR2 SNEGSKA, per germline (reference sequence). The CDR3 sequence is 12 residues long. Trimming shortened V by 6 bases and J by 2 bases, and 11 bases separated the two germline ends. The CDR3 protein is CSARWVAYEQYF. The CDR3 DNA reads TGCAGTGCCCGTTGGGTCGCCTACGAGCAGTACTTC.

V is TRBV7-2 and J is TRBJ2-4, with D tentatively TRBD1 or TRBD2 (7 bases each). The V end lost 4 bases, the J end lost 8 bases, and 9 bases lay between the germline ends. This CDR3 is 12 amino acids long. CDR1 and CDR2 from the germline V gene are SGHTA and FQGNSA. The CDR3: CASSSGGDIQYF. The CDR3 region has the DNA TGTGCCAGCAGCTCAGGGGGGGACATTCAGTACTTC.

V gene TRBV4-3 combines with J gene TRBJ1-2, with 9 bases lining up with TRBD1. Germline trimming cut 3 bases from V and 4 bases from J; bases unmatched to any gene: 3. Germline CDR1 LGHNA, CDR2 YSLEER. This CDR3 has 14 amino acids. The CDR3 DNA is TGCGCCAGCAGCCAGGGACAGGGTCCCTATGGCTACACCTTC. It specifies CASSQGQGPYGYTF.

The rearrangement uses TRBV11-2 and TRBJ1-1; a weak D match, TRBD1 (5 bases). The CDR3 totals 15 residues. V shed 3 bases and J shed 4 bases, with 15 bases lying between them. The germline V gene has CDR1 SGHAT and CDR2 FQNNGV. This CDR3 is CASSFVTVGGTEAFF. CDR3 DNA sequence: TGTGCCAGCAGCTTCGTGACGGTGGGGGGCACTGAAGCTTTCTTT.

This chain connects TRBV6-5 to TRBJ1-6; 7 bases align to TRBD1. CDR1 is MNHEY, CDR2 SVGAGI, per germline. V gave up 11 bases and J gave up 7 bases; unmatched junction bases: 5. The CDR3 length is 12 residues. This CDR3 is CASTRGNSPLHF. The CDR3 DNA follows: TGTGCCTCGACCAGGGGGAATTCACCCCTCCACTTT.

The CDR3 DNA reads as TGTGCCAGCAGCATCAGCTGGACTAGCGGGGGCGTCACAGATACGCAGTATTTT. Protein product: CASSISWTSGGVTDTQYF. The genes are TRBV9 and TRBJ2-3, with TRBD2 identical over 13 bases. The junction had 10 bases not matched to a gene; V was cut back by 4 bases and J by 2 bases. Germline V lookup: CDR1 SGDLS, CDR2 YYNGEE. The CDR3 totals 18 residues.

V gene TRBV24-1 combines with J gene TRBJ2-2; 10 nucleotides align to TRBD2. J lost 1 base, V lost 3 bases, and 4 bases had no gene match. This CDR3 is 17 amino acids long. Germline assignment: CDR1 KGHDR and CDR2 SFDVKD. CDR3 in amino acids: CATSDVAGGLNTGELFF. The CDR3 nucleotides are TGTGCCACCAGTGATGTAGCGGGGGGCTTGAACACCGGGGAGCTGTTTTTT.

The rearrangement links TRBV9 to TRBJ2-5; 7 positions match TRBD1. This CDR3 has 14 residues. Trimming took 3 bases from V and 2 from J; bases not matched to a gene: 4. Germline CDR1 SGDLS, CDR2 YYNGEE. Written as DNA, the CDR3 is TGTGCCAGCAGCGCGGGACAGATACAAGAGACCCAGTACTTC. Its translation: CASSAGQIQETQYF.

This rearrangement joins TRBV6-6 to TRBJ1-1; D gene ambiguous. CDR1 and CDR2 from the germline V gene are MNHNY and SVGAGI (reference sequence). The V and J ends lost 7 bases and 0 bases respectively, with 6 bases between them. There are 12 residues in the CDR3. The CDR3 DNA is TGTGCCAGCAAAAAACTGAACACTGAAGCTTTCTTT. Protein sequence: CASKKLNTEAFF.

This clonotype was counted at least ten times. The chain recombines TRBV4-2 with TRBJ2-2; D is possibly TRBD1 or TRBD2 (5 bases each). V was pared by 4 bases and J by 2 bases, with 8 bases between. Germline V gene sequence: CDR1 LGHNA, CDR2 YNFKEQ. This CDR3 contains 14 residues. The CDR3 loop reads CASSPGANTGELFF. CDR3 in DNA: TGTGCCAGCAGCCCCGGGGCAAACACCGGGGAGCTGTTTTTT.

This clonotype appeared a few times. The V gene is TRBV7-8, the J gene TRBJ1-5; no definite D call. Germline V gene lookup returns CDR1 SGHVS and CDR2 FQNEAQ. Between the trimmed V and J ends, which lost 3 bases and 7 bases, there was a span of 10 bases. This CDR3 comprises 13 residues. The CDR3 loop is CASSLVEGQPQHF. The DNA of the CDR3 is TGTGCCAGCAGCTTGGTCGAAGGGCAGCCCCAGCATTTT. The full variable domain, in which reference TRBV7-8 and TRBJ1-5 provide the parts outside the CDR3, is GAGVSQSPRYKVAKRGQDVALRCDPISGHVSLFWYQQALGQGPEFLTYFQNEAQLDKSGLPSDRFFAERPEGSVSTLKIQRTQQEDSAVYLCASSLVEGQPQHFGDGTRLSIL.

The V and J genes are TRBV25-1 and TRBJ2-5; the D call may be TRBD1 or TRBD2 (6 bases each). Germline lookup yields CDR1 MGHDK and CDR2 SYGVNS. Between the trimmed V and J ends, which lost 4 bases and 7 bases, there was a span of 25 bases. The CDR3 loop spans 17 amino acids. In nucleotides, the CDR3 is TGTGCCAGCAGTGCCCCTACGGCAGGCAGGGGAGGAGGGACCCAGTACTTC. Residues: CASSAPTAGRGGGTQYF.

This sequence joins TRBV11-1 and TRBJ2-3; 11 bases match TRBD2. Trimming took 5 bases from V and 0 from J; bases not matched to a gene: 16. Germline CDR1 is SGHAT and CDR2 is FQDESV (reference sequence). The CDR3 has 20 residues. CDR3 in DNA: TGTGCCAGCAGCCCCGGGAGGGGACTAGCGGCAAGGGACAGCACAGATACGCAGTATTTT. Its translation is CASSPGRGLAARDSTDTQYF.